These 24 T cell receptor beta chains share one sample of origin, sequenced in a study of response to subunit inactivated influenza vaccine. MiXCR was run by TCRdb on the RT-PCR reads, yielding one entry per CDR3 protein. The sample contains over 150,000 distinct CDR3 sequences, about a tenth of which appear only once. Sequencing was performed on non-naive T cells sorted from PBMCs, taken on the day of vaccination. Source of these receptors: a man between 45 and 60 years old who received an inactivated influenza vaccine.

The chain combines TRBV7-2 with TRBJ1-4; no firm D call. CDR3 length: 15 amino acids. Looked up from germline, CDR1 is SGHTA and CDR2 is FQGNSA. Trimming stripped 5 bases from V and 6 bases from J, with 16 bases between. Here the CDR3 reads CASSPAAGSYEKLFF. CDR3 bases: TGTGCCAGCAGCCCGGCAGCGGGGTCTTATGAAAAACTGTTTTTT. Based on the CDR3 plus reference TRBV7-2 and TRBJ1-4, the full variable domain is GAGVSQSPSNKVTEKGKDVELRCDPISGHTALYWYRQSLGQGLEFLIYFQGNSAPDKSGLPSDRFSAERTGGSVSTLTIQRTQQEDSAVYLCASSPAAGSYEKLFFGSGTQLSVL.

The chain couples TRBV20-1 to TRBJ1-2, with TRBD1 identical over 7 bases. J gave up 6 bases and V 5 bases, and 12 bases lay outside the gene matches. Germline V gives CDR1 DFQATT, CDR2 SNEGSKA (reference sequence). The CDR3 sequence is 14 residues long. The CDR3, as DNA: TGCAGTGCTGCCCAGGGACAGCAGAAGAATGGCTACACCTTC. Its translation is CSAAQGQQKNGYTF.

In this sample, this clonotype turned up many times. This rearrangement joins TRBV24-1 to TRBJ2-1, with D maybe TRBD1 (5 bases). This CDR3 comprises 12 residues. V gave up 7 bases and J gave up 9 bases, with 12 bases separating them. CDR1 is KGHDR, CDR2 SFDVKD, per germline. CDR3 nucleotide sequence: TGTGCCACCAGGGACACCCTCGGTGAGCAGTTCTTC. It specifies CATRDTLGEQFF.

V gene TRBV11-2 combines with J gene TRBJ1-1, with 8 bases aligning to TRBD1. Germline V CDR1 and CDR2: SGHAT, FQNNGV. This CDR3 region has 14 residues. The trim removed 5 bases at V and 6 bases at J, leaving 8 bases unmatched. The CDR3 region is CASSGNRGGAEAFF. The CDR3 DNA sequence: TGTGCCAGCAGCGGGAACAGGGGGGGAGCTGAAGCTTTCTTT.

Many counts were recorded for this clonotype. The chain uses TRBV2 and TRBJ2-1; D is perhaps TRBD1 or TRBD2 (5 bases each). V was clipped by 2 bases and J by 9 bases, with 8 bases between them. The CDR3 runs 12 residues. The germline V gene has CDR1 SNHLY and CDR2 FYNNEI. CDR3 amino acids: CASSESGGEQFF. As DNA, the CDR3 is TGTGCCAGCAGTGAATCTGGGGGTGAGCAGTTCTTC.

The chain recombines TRBV20-1 with TRBJ2-2, with a tentative D call TRBD1 (6 bases). From germline, CDR1 is DFQATT and CDR2 SNEGSKA (reference sequence). The V and J ends lost 3 bases and 4 bases respectively, with 12 bases between them. The CDR3 totals 14 residues. CDR3 in amino acids: CSASRTGSTGELFF. In nucleotides, the CDR3 is TGCAGTGCTAGTCGTACAGGGAGCACCGGGGAGCTGTTTTTT.

This clonotype occurred a few times. Here the CDR3 reads CASSVWTGGGELFF. DNA of the CDR3: TGTGCCAGCAGCGTATGGACTGGGGGCGGGGAGCTGTTTTTT. This chain uses TRBV9 with TRBJ2-2; tentatively, D is TRBD1 or TRBD2 (5 bases each). V was clipped by 1 base and J by 7 bases, with 11 bases between them. This CDR3 spans 14 amino acids. Germline V CDR1 and CDR2: SGDLS, YYNGEE.

This clonotype appeared many times. V usage is TRBV30 and J usage is TRBJ2-3; D not certain. This CDR3 has 12 residues. V was cut by 0 bases and J by 6 bases, with 7 bases left in between. Germline V lookup: CDR1 GTSNPN, CDR2 SVGIG (reference sequence). In nucleotides, the CDR3 is TGTGCCTGGAGTGTAGCCCTTGATACGCAGTATTTT. Translated, it gives CAWSVALDTQYF.

The CDR3 nucleotides read TGTGCCAGCAGTAACCTGGGGCAGGGAGGAGAGACCCAGTACTTC. Translating gives CASSNLGQGGETQYF. The chain links TRBV27 to TRBJ2-5, with a weak D call TRBD2 (6 bases). Trimming removed 5 bases at V and 4 bases at J, with 17 bases between. This CDR3 is 15 amino acids long. Germline CDR1 is MNHEY and CDR2 is SMNVEV (reference sequence).

This clonotype was picked up a small number of times. The chain combines TRBV7-2 with TRBJ2-3; 9 nucleotides agree with TRBD2. The V gene end was trimmed by 5 bases and the J gene end by 0 bases; junction bases not matched to a gene: 6. CDR1 is SGHTA, CDR2 FQGNSA, per germline. This CDR3 spans 16 amino acids. CDR3 sequence (DNA): TGTGCCAGCAGCCCGACTAGCGGATCTAGCACAGATACGCAGTATTTT. It translates to CASSPTSGSSTDTQYF.

This clonotype was recorded many times. CDR3 protein: CASSQVPGSYGTIYF. In nucleotides, the CDR3 is TGCGCCAGCAGCCAAGTCCCAGGGTCGTATGGCACCATATATTTT. The chain recombines TRBV4-3 with TRBJ1-3, with a tentative D call TRBD1 (5 bases). V was pared by 1 base and J by 9 bases, with 16 bases between. Germline V gene lookup returns CDR1 LGHNA and CDR2 YSLEER. This CDR3 is 15 amino acids long.

This clonotype was seen at least ten times. J is TRBJ2-4 and V is TRBV15; no clear D. The CDR3 totals 14 residues. Per germline, CDR1 LNHNV and CDR2 YYDKDF (reference sequence). V was pared by 0 bases and J by 7 bases, with 10 bases between. The DNA of the CDR3 is TGTGCCACCAGCAGAGAGGTACAGACGAACATTCAGTACTTC. Translating gives CATSREVQTNIQYF.

This chain links TRBV28 with TRBJ2-7; 11 bases are shared with TRBD1. This CDR3 is built from 13 residues. V trimming: 5 bases; J trimming: 4 bases; junction bases outside the gene matches: 1. Germline V lookup: CDR1 MDHEN, CDR2 SYDVKM. CDR3 loop: CASSGQGAYEQYF. The CDR3 bases are TGTGCCAGCAGTGGACAGGGGGCTTACGAGCAGTACTTC.

This clonotype was counted many times. The V gene is TRBV5-1, the J gene TRBJ2-3; 7 bases map to TRBD1. The CDR3 contains 14 residues. V lost 4 bases, J lost 4 bases, and 6 bases stayed unmatched. Germline V lookup: CDR1 SGHRS, CDR2 YFSETQ. Here the CDR3 reads CASSLGQDPDTQYF. The CDR3 bases are TGCGCCAGCAGCCTCGGACAGGACCCAGATACGCAGTATTTT.

This clonotype was observed a handful of times. The chain is built from TRBV7-2 and TRBJ1-5, with a weak D call TRBD1 (6 bases). V lost 4 bases, J lost 6 bases, and 19 bases lay in between. Germline V gene lookup returns CDR1 SGHTA and CDR2 FQGNSA. The CDR3 extends over 16 amino acids. The CDR3 protein is CASSSGSQGPFQPQHF. In nucleotides, the CDR3 is TGTGCCAGCAGCTCCGGATCTCAGGGGCCCTTTCAGCCCCAGCATTTT.

This clonotype was observed at least ten times. The V call is TRBV12-3 or TRBV12-4, the J call TRBJ1-4; tentatively, D is TRBD1 (6 bases). V was clipped by 3 bases and J by 4 bases, with 12 bases between them. CDR3 size: 15 residues. The CDR3 DNA sequence: TGTGCCAGCAGTTTTTGGGGACACTATAATGAAAAACTGTTTTTT. Its translation is CASSFWGHYNEKLFF.

The CDR3 coding sequence is TGTGCCAGCTCACCAATGGGTTATAGCAATCAGCCCCAGCATTTT. It translates to CASSPMGYSNQPQHF. The genes are TRBV18 and TRBJ1-5; D uncertain. The CDR3 has 15 amino acids. The V gene lost 2 bases and the J gene lost 0 bases, with 8 bases spanning the gap. The germline gives CDR1 KGHSH, CDR2 LQKENI.

In the case of this clonotype: A read error may explain this, as a much larger clone is one base away. V is TRBV29-1 and J is TRBJ2-1, with 7 bases matching TRBD2. With 5 bases clipped from V and 0 bases from J, the junction kept 7 bases outside the gene matches. Germline assignment: CDR1 SQVTM and CDR2 ANQGSEA. The CDR3 runs to 15 residues. The CDR3: CSVSGSGCSYNEQFF. As DNA, the CDR3 is TGCAGCGTTTCGGGTAGCGGGTGCTCCTACAATGAGCAGTTCTTC.

The rearrangement joins TRBV3-1 to TRBJ2-2; 12 bases match TRBD2. The germline V gene has CDR1 LGHDT and CDR2 YNNKEL (reference sequence). With 4 bases clipped from V and 7 bases from J, the junction kept 4 bases outside the gene matches. CDR3 size: 15 residues. The CDR3 region is CASSPSSGRGGELFF. CDR3 nucleotides: TGTGCCAGCAGCCCTTCTAGCGGGAGGGGCGGGGAGCTGTTTTTT.

This clonotype was recorded at least ten times. The genes are TRBV2 and TRBJ2-1; D call uncertain. Germline lookup yields CDR1 SNHLY and CDR2 FYNNEI. With 6 bases removed from V and 5 bases from J, the gap between germline ends came to 14 bases. This CDR3 comprises 14 residues. The CDR3, as DNA: TGTGCCAGCAGGAACGGGCAGAATAACAATGAGCAGTTCTTC. Protein sequence: CASRNGQNNNEQFF.

The rearrangement links TRBV10-3 to TRBJ2-1; D unclear. This CDR3 comprises 13 residues. Per germline, CDR1 ENHRY and CDR2 SYGVKD. The V end lost 6 bases, the J end lost 6 bases, and 12 bases lay between the germline ends. CDR3 nucleotides: TGTGCCATCAGGGACGAAGCCTCCAATGAGCAGTTCTTC. Encoded protein: CAIRDEASNEQFF.

Ten or more counts support this clonotype. J is TRBJ2-7 and V is TRBV18, with D tentatively TRBD2 (5 bases). CDR1 and CDR2 (germline): KGHSH, LQKENI. The CDR3 sequence is 16 residues long. Trimming removed 0 bases from V and 0 bases from J, with 12 bases in between. CDR3 bases: TGTGCCAGCTCACCACCCGGACTTCCGAGCTCCTACGAGCAGTACTTC. This encodes CASSPPGLPSSYEQYF.

This clonotype was recorded a few times. The rearrangement uses TRBV6-2 or TRBV6-3 and TRBJ2-3, with 7 bases identical to TRBD2. The CDR3 totals 16 residues. With 4 bases clipped from V and 0 bases from J, the junction kept 7 bases outside the gene matches. The V gene's germline CDR1 is MNHEY and CDR2 SVGEGT. The DNA for the CDR3 is TGTGCCAGCAGTTCCTCTAGCGGATATAGCACAGATACGCAGTATTTT. Translating it yields CASSSSSGYSTDTQYF.

This chain connects TRBV7-9 to TRBJ2-7; 9 bases are a match to TRBD2. Germline-derived CDR1 and CDR2 are SEHNR and FQNEAQ (reference sequence). V lost 4 bases and J lost 2; bases outside the gene matches: 9. CDR3 size: 16 residues. As DNA, the CDR3 is TGTGCCAGCAGCTCCTCCAGCGGGAGGTCCCCCTACGAGCAGTACTTC. Its protein is CASSSSSGRSPYEQYF.